This T cell receptor (beta chain) comes out of a study of blood T cell repertoires in COVID-19. Only in-frame clones appear in the TCRdb table, and some are missing; sequencing was by immunoSEQ multiplex PCR. The sample records roughly 100,000 clones, over 70% being singletons. The CDR3 consists of 13 residues. CDR1 and CDR2 from the germline V gene are SGHNT and YYREEE (reference sequence). Between the trimmed V and J ends, which lost 3 bases and 4 bases, there was a span of 11 bases. The source of this sequence is a woman older than 75 with acute or convalescent COVID-19. Sequencing was carried out using peripheral blood. The rearrangement joins TRBV5-4 to TRBJ2-7; D is possibly TRBD1 (5 bases). CDR3 in amino acids: CASSSDPGYEQYF. CDR3 sequence (DNA): TGTGCCAGCAGCTCGGACCCAGGGTACGAGCAGTACTTC.